A single sample is the source of the 9 T cell receptor beta chains below, sequenced in a study. TCRdb re-called the 5' RACE reads through MiXCR, storing one row per CDR3 protein. The table lists about 59,000 distinct CDR3 sequences, under 25% of them singletons. Cells sorted as Tregs were CD4+, CD25+ and CD127-/low. What was sequenced was tumor-infiltrating Tregs sorted from the breast tumor. The source is a female donor with breast cancer.

This chain links TRBV24-1 with TRBJ1-1, with D perhaps TRBD1 (6 bases). V was trimmed by 3 bases and J by 0 bases, leaving 19 bases between them. The CDR3 spans 18 residues. CDR1 and CDR2 from the germline V gene are KGHDR and SFDVKD. The CDR3 loop is CATSDGGVGGGMNTEAFF. CDR3 coding DNA: TGTGCCACCAGTGATGGGGGAGTAGGGGGAGGTATGAACACTGAAGCTTTCTTT.

This clonotype was seen many times. The chain has TRBV20-1 and TRBJ1-5; D unresolved. V lost 2 bases and J lost 0, with 11 bases in between. Germline V gene sequence: CDR1 DFQATT, CDR2 SNEGSKA (reference sequence). The CDR3 contains 15 residues. Written as DNA, the CDR3 is TGCAGTGCTAGACCCCGGTGGGGTAGCAATCAGCCCCAGCATTTT. Translating gives CSARPRWGSNQPQHF.

V usage is TRBV28 and J usage is TRBJ2-7, with D possibly matching TRBD1 (6 bases). This CDR3 is 13 amino acids long. Germline loops: CDR1 MDHEN, CDR2 SYDVKM. V gave up 7 bases and J gave up 7 bases, with 17 bases separating them. CDR3 residues: CASTHQGKREQYF. The CDR3 bases are TGTGCCAGCACCCACCAGGGGAAGAGGGAGCAGTACTTC.

The V call is TRBV12-3 or TRBV12-4, the J call TRBJ2-5; 7 positions match TRBD2. V gave up 5 bases and J gave up 5 bases; unmatched junction bases: 11. The CDR3 length is 15 residues. The CDR3 reads CASSRPWGGSETQYF. The DNA for the CDR3 is TGTGCCAGCAGTCGCCCGTGGGGCGGGAGTGAGACCCAGTACTTC.

Comments on this clonotype: The germline gene is not matched at one end of the junction; a read error may be the cause. The gene calls are TRBV7-9 and TRBJ1-5; the D gene is possibly TRBD1 (6 bases). This CDR3 region has 14 residues. The germline V gene has CDR1 SEHNR and CDR2 FQNEAQ (reference sequence). CDR3 sequence (DNA): TGTGCCATCAGCTTAACAGGGAAGGATCAGCCCCAGCATTTT. Its protein is CAISLTGKDQPQHF.

This sequence joins TRBV7-8 and TRBJ2-5; 10 bases line up with TRBD2. The CDR3 contains 18 residues. With 4 bases clipped from V and 2 bases from J, the junction kept 13 bases outside the gene matches. CDR1 and CDR2 from the germline V gene are SGHVS and FQNEAQ. The CDR3 here is CASSSNRRGLAVQETQYF. The CDR3 coding sequence is TGTGCCAGCAGCTCCAACCGCCGCGGACTAGCGGTTCAAGAGACCCAGTACTTC.

The chain couples TRBV29-1 to TRBJ2-3; D is possibly TRBD2 (6 bases). The CDR3 has 13 amino acids. Trimming took 5 bases from V and 0 from J, leaving 9 bases between them. The germline gives CDR1 SQVTM, CDR2 ANQGSEA. This CDR3 is CSVFRGSTDTQYF. The CDR3 nucleotides are TGCAGCGTTTTCCGGGGGAGCACAGATACGCAGTATTTT.

This clonotype was seen a handful of times. The chain couples TRBV4-2 to TRBJ2-5, with D possibly TRBD1 on 7 matching bases. Germline V gene data show CDR1 as LGHNA and CDR2 as YNFKEQ. V dropped 2 bases and J dropped 1 base, with 17 bases sitting between them. The CDR3 runs to 17 residues. The DNA of the CDR3 is TGTGCCAGCAGCCAAAATGGCGGGACAGAGCTCCAAGAGACCCAGTACTTC. Its translation is CASSQNGGTELQETQYF.

This clonotype appeared once. The chain has TRBV12-3 or TRBV12-4 and TRBJ1-5, with 12 nucleotides matching TRBD1. This CDR3 has 17 amino acids. J gave up 6 bases and V 6 bases, and 12 bases lay outside the gene matches. The CDR3 DNA is TGTGCCAGCAGCCGCGTAGGGACAGGGGGCATGAGTCAGCCCCAGCATTTT. Translated: CASSRVGTGGMSQPQHF.